A selection of T cell receptor beta chains follows, all from one sample in a study of cytomegalovirus exposure and HLA in healthy donors. TCRdb's copy holds only in-frame clones and misses some; the assay was immunoSEQ multiplex PCR. Here the sample table reports 100,000 to 150,000 clones. The material sequenced was PBMCs. These receptors were taken from a man aged 18 to 35 in good health and CMV-seronegative. CDR3s leave out the opening cysteine and the closing phenylalanine or tryptophan.

v_gene: TRBV5-6; j_gene: TRBJ2-7; CDR3aa: ASSFQVRDRDYEQY
v_gene: TRBV28; j_gene: TRBJ1-4; CDR3aa: ASSSQGPNEKLF
v_gene: TRBV9; j_gene: TRBJ2-5; CDR3aa: ASSVVTGGAETQY
v_gene: TRBV19; j_gene: TRBJ2-3; CDR3aa: ASSPKGVGRVVTDTQY
v_gene: TRBV7-8; j_gene: TRBJ2-7; CDR3aa: ASQPAPYEQY
v_gene: TRBV6-1; j_gene: TRBJ2-1; CDR3aa: ASSDSQGTYNEQF
v_gene: TRBV2; j_gene: TRBJ2-1; CDR3aa: ASSRDDSYNEQF
v_gene: TRBV19; j_gene: TRBJ2-3; CDR3aa: ASRAGSDTQY
v_gene: TRBV28; j_gene: TRBJ1-2; CDR3aa: ASSLAGVYGYT
v_gene: TRBV19; j_gene: TRBJ2-7; CDR3aa: ASGNVGDYPYEQY
v_gene: TRBV12-5; j_gene: TRBJ2-3; CDR3aa: ASASGPSGGIDTQY
v_gene: TRBV9; j_gene: TRBJ2-4; CDR3aa: ASSYVRDTKKVKDIQY
v_gene: TRBV6-1; j_gene: TRBJ1-2; CDR3aa: ASSEGQALGYGYT
v_gene: TRBV5-1; j_gene: NA; CDR3aa: ASSTWTGLEQY
v_gene: TRBV9; j_gene: TRBJ2-1; CDR3aa: ASSEQLRGNEQF
v_gene: TRBV18; j_gene: TRBJ1-5; CDR3aa: ASSPEGNQPQH
v_gene: TRBV9; j_gene: TRBJ2-1; CDR3aa: ASSAPGTNEQF
v_gene: TRBV28; j_gene: TRBJ2-5; CDR3aa: ASSSPQLASGETQY
v_gene: TRBV5-1; j_gene: TRBJ1-6; CDR3aa: ASSLVGQNSPLH
v_gene: TRBV2; j_gene: TRBJ2-1; CDR3aa: ASIPFSGRASDEQF
v_gene: TRBV29-1; j_gene: TRBJ1-1; CDR3aa: SVYDHRENTEAF
v_gene: TRBV7-9; j_gene: TRBJ1-4; CDR3aa: AGALDSNEKLF
v_gene: TRBV29-1; j_gene: TRBJ1-1; CDR3aa: SVEKRYPNTEAF
v_gene: TRBV7-2; j_gene: TRBJ2-3; CDR3aa: ASSYSTDTQY
v_gene: TRBV5-1; j_gene: TRBJ2-7; CDR3aa: ASSLVGQTYEQY
v_gene: TRBV15; j_gene: TRBJ2-7; CDR3aa: ATSRGLDYEQY
v_gene: TRBV10-3; j_gene: TRBJ2-3; CDR3aa: AISESTRGKADTQY
v_gene: TRBV2; j_gene: TRBJ1-1; CDR3aa: ASSGQGVGAF
v_gene: TRBV15; j_gene: TRBJ2-5; CDR3aa: ATSRVERETQY
v_gene: TRBV28; j_gene: TRBJ2-1; CDR3aa: ASSFVGRAFGEEQF
v_gene: TRBV11-2; j_gene: TRBJ2-4; CDR3aa: ASSSRDLPPKNIQY
v_gene: TRBV28; j_gene: TRBJ1-2; CDR3aa: ASSALRGGAGYT
v_gene: TRBV27; j_gene: TRBJ2-7; CDR3aa: ASSLLLAGGSYEQY
v_gene: TRBV28; j_gene: TRBJ2-7; CDR3aa: ASRPQTPYEQY
v_gene: TRBV5-6; j_gene: TRBJ2-3; CDR3aa: ASSSGFGTELFWTQY
v_gene: TRBV18; j_gene: TRBJ1-4; CDR3aa: ASSPVLTGNEKLF